This TCR beta chain derives from a study of T-cell memory formation after mild COVID-19 listed by TCRdb under 2021. As for the study more broadly: TCR sequence clusters from the two donors were largely donor specific. The cohort was made up of two young adult volunteers, one female and one male, who were previously healthy. Longitudinal TCRalpha and TCRbeta repertoire sequencing tracked T-cell clones expanding and contracting after mild COVID-19 in a couple of donors. General conclusions and limits of the study: Only a couple of mild cases were covered by the study, and larger cohorts that include severe cases with pre-infection samples were considered necessary. Contracting CD4+ clones appeared mostly in the CM and EM memory subsets, whereas CD8+ clones were enriched in EMRA. Some responding clones were found in pre-infection memory, which suggests that pre-existing cross-reactive memory T cells took part in the SARS-CoV-2 response. Clones that contracted from day 15 to 85 showed balanced CD4/CD8 phenotypes, whereas a second wave of clones that expanded from day 15 to 37 leaned towards CD4+. Whether the second-wave clones peaking on day 37 were SARS-CoV-2 specific was not confirmed.

V gives up 4 bases and J gives up 3 bases, and the segment between their germline ends measures 12 bases. Measured from the cysteine to the phenylalanine, the CDR3 is 14 residues long. The kept DNA is CDR3 alone, 42 bases in frame from the first base. The germline V gene encodes CDR1 SGHNT and CDR2 YYREEE (reference sequence). The sequencing machine was an Illumina NovaSeq 6000. cDNA libraries for TCRalpha and TCRbeta were prepared by 5'RACE using constant-segment primers, with sample barcodes and unique molecular identifiers added. RNA was extracted from every sample with Trizol reagent. The libraries were amplified in two PCR steps, and the second step added a second sample barcode and Illumina TruSeq adapters. Sequencing of the libraries was done on an Illumina NovaSeq, producing 2 x 150 bp paired-end reads. Per the authors' processing: The reads were demultiplexed and collapsed into UMI-guided consensus sequences using migec v1.2.7. Using mixcr v2.1.11, UMI consensuses were aligned to TRA and TRB V and J templates and then assembled into clonotypes. Clonotypes were classified as expanded or contracted when called significant by both edgeR and NoisET, with noise models trained on biological replicates. For edgeR calls, the cutoffs were a false discovery rate-adjusted p below 0.01 and a log2 fold-change threshold of 1. As an exploratory analysis of dynamics, PCA with hierarchical clustering was applied to max-normalized trajectories of the 1000 most abundant clonotypes. Each responding clone was given a CD4 or CD8 phenotype based on the CD4+ and CD8+ repertoires, which had been sequenced separately. Using fastp at Q25 and MiXCR, TCRdb reprocessed the public reads and kept productive beta chains. Rows are unified per CDR3 protein, each entry keeping the most common DNA and genes. V and J calls and clone size were set by TCRdb, not the authors. The sample data list approximately 260,000 distinct CDR3 sequences, and approximately 18% of these were observed just once. The ten largest clones capture roughly 24% of the sample.

PBMCs were isolated by Ficoll-Paque density gradient centrifugation. The sample holds a few counts of this clonotype. Its antigen is not yet known. No base quality information exists; no much larger clone differs at one position. The rearrangement combines TRBV5-4 with TRBJ2-3; the D gene is perhaps TRBD1, on 5 matching bases. This sequence was found in a man aged 18-30 years who had mild COVID-19 (a few samples of this study predate the infection). The sample titles of this study are shuffled in the database, so cell type and time point are left out; the donor was told from shared clones. The sample consisted of PBMCs or a T cell subset sorted from them (not recorded which). At the DNA level, the sequence is TGTGCCAGCAGCCCAGGGATCCTTACAGATACGCAGTATTTT. This is translated as CASSPGILTDTQYF.